This TCR beta chain came from a study of Ad26.COV2.S vaccination and SARS-CoV-2 variants. The sample's treatment: 15 to 20 received Ad26.COV2.S at low or high dose, single or two shots; about 5 received placebo; per-sample allocation not given. It was on day 63 after the first vaccine or placebo injection that samples were taken. In Boston, the donor was an adult between 18-55 years of age. TCRdb's copy holds only in-frame clones and misses some; the assay was immunoSEQ multiplex PCR. This sample yields approximately 300,000 clones, of which 85% are seen a single time; 2% to 2.5% belongs to the top ten. This clonotype originated in a person between 18 and 65 years old who received the Ad26.COV2.S COVID-19 vaccine or a placebo. The sample here was peripheral blood, taken in a trial of Ad26.COV2.S vaccine versus placebo.

The CDR3 region is CASSPFVPNTGELFF. The DNA for the CDR3 is TGTGCCAGCAGCCCCTTTGTGCCGAACACCGGGGAGCTGTTTTTT. This chain joins TRBV14 and TRBJ2-2; the D is unclear. This CDR3 is 15 amino acids long. With 4 bases removed from V and 0 bases from J, the gap between germline ends came to 9 bases. Germline V gene lookup returns CDR1 SGHDN and CDR2 FVKESK.